These T cell receptor beta chains were read from a single sample in a study of neurological immune-mediated disorders. Using its own MiXCR run on the 5' RACE reads, TCRdb lists one record per CDR3 protein. Of over 55,000 distinct CDR3 sequences detected, less than 2.5% appear once; the ten largest clones hold around 3%. The sample taken for sequencing was PBMCs. These receptors originate from a man aged 45-65 years with multiple sclerosis. Both conserved end residues are part of each CDR3. A D gene is named only where the DNA matches it firmly. Clone size appears in some rows only: once, few, many, or a class for an expanded clone.

d_call: .
v_call: TRBV12-3/TRBV12-4
j_call: TRBJ1-1
clone_size: many
cdr3_nt: TGTGCCAGCAGTTCGCGGGCCCCTGGGAACACTGAAGCTTTCTTT
cdr3_aa: CASSSRAPGNTEAFF

d_call: .
v_call: TRBV20-1
j_call: TRBJ1-1
clone_size: many
cdr3_nt: TGCAGTGCTAGATCGGGGGTGGACACTGAAGCTTTCTTT
cdr3_aa: CSARSGVDTEAFF

d_call: .
v_call: TRBV27
j_call: TRBJ2-7
clone_size: many
cdr3_nt: TGTGCCAGCAGTCCCCACATCGGGGAGCAGTACTTC
cdr3_aa: CASSPHIGEQYF

d_call: .
v_call: TRBV18
j_call: TRBJ2-5
clone_size: many
cdr3_nt: TGTGCCAGCTCACCGGAGGGGACCCAGTACTTC
cdr3_aa: CASSPEGTQYF

d_call: .
v_call: TRBV2
j_call: TRBJ2-1
clone_size: many
cdr3_nt: TGTGCCAGCACCCTCGGCGGTGGCAATGAGCAGTTCTTC
cdr3_aa: CASTLGGGNEQFF

d_call: .
v_call: TRBV5-6
j_call: TRBJ1-2
clone_size: many
cdr3_nt: TGTGCCAGCAGCTTGGTCGACGTCTATGGCTACACCTTC
cdr3_aa: CASSLVDVYGYTF

d_call: TRBD1
v_call: TRBV5-8
j_call: TRBJ2-7
clone_size: many
cdr3_nt: TGTGCCAGCAGCTTGGCCGGGACAGGGACGAGCGAGCAGTACTTC
cdr3_aa: CASSLAGTGTSEQYF

d_call: TRBD2
v_call: TRBV4-3
j_call: TRBJ2-5
clone_size: few
cdr3_nt: TGCGCCAGCAGCCAAGACAGGACTAGCGGGATGAAGACCCAGTACTTC
cdr3_aa: CASSQDRTSGMKTQYF

d_call: TRBD1
v_call: TRBV2
j_call: TRBJ1-6
clone_size: many
cdr3_nt: TGTGCCAGCAGTGGGCAGGGGACAGTGAATTCACCCCTCCACTTT
cdr3_aa: CASSGQGTVNSPLHF

d_call: .
v_call: TRBV7-6
j_call: TRBJ1-4
clone_size: many
cdr3_nt: TGTGCCAGCAGCTTCGTGGCAGGGGTTGGAGAAAAACTGTTTTTT
cdr3_aa: CASSFVAGVGEKLFF

d_call: TRBD1
v_call: TRBV29-1
j_call: TRBJ1-2
clone_size: many
cdr3_nt: TGCAGCGGTCAAGGGACAGGGGGCTATGGCTACACCTTC
cdr3_aa: CSGQGTGGYGYTF

d_call: .
v_call: TRBV18
j_call: TRBJ1-1
clone_size: many
cdr3_nt: TGTGCCAGCTCACCATACCACCAAAACGAGGGTGAAGCTTTCTTT
cdr3_aa: CASSPYHQNEGEAFF

d_call: .
v_call: TRBV6-5
j_call: TRBJ2-6
clone_size: many
cdr3_nt: TGTGCCGTGGCAGGGGCATTTGGGGCCAACGTCCTGACTTTC
cdr3_aa: CAVAGAFGANVLTF

d_call: TRBD2
v_call: TRBV12-5
j_call: TRBJ2-3
clone_size: many
cdr3_nt: TGTGCTAGTGGCTCAGGACTAGCGGGGCCCACAGATACGCAGTATTTT
cdr3_aa: CASGSGLAGPTDTQYF

d_call: .
v_call: TRBV2
j_call: TRBJ2-2
clone_size: few
cdr3_nt: TGTGCCAGCAGTGGACTAACGAACACCGGGGAGCTGTTTTTT
cdr3_aa: CASSGLTNTGELFF

d_call: TRBD1
v_call: TRBV12-3/TRBV12-4
j_call: TRBJ2-2
clone_size: many
cdr3_nt: TGTGCCAGCAGTGCGGGGACAGGGGGCAGAGGGGAGCTGTTTTTT
cdr3_aa: CASSAGTGGRGELFF

d_call: TRBD2
v_call: TRBV5-1
j_call: TRBJ2-5
clone_size: few
cdr3_nt: TGCGCCAGCAGCTTGGAGCCTAGCGGGGGATCAGAGACCCAGTACTTC
cdr3_aa: CASSLEPSGGSETQYF

d_call: .
v_call: TRBV12-5
j_call: TRBJ2-7
clone_size: many
cdr3_nt: TGTGCTAGTGGTTTGGTACTTGGGGCCTACGAGCAGTACTTC
cdr3_aa: CASGLVLGAYEQYF

d_call: .
v_call: TRBV12-3/TRBV12-4
j_call: TRBJ2-1
clone_size: many
cdr3_nt: TGTGCCAGCAGCCCACCTAGGAGCTCCTACAATGAGCAGTTCTTC
cdr3_aa: CASSPPRSSYNEQFF

d_call: .
v_call: TRBV6-6
j_call: TRBJ1-1
clone_size: many
cdr3_nt: TGTGCCAGCAGTTACTCGACCGGGACTGAAGCTTTCTTT
cdr3_aa: CASSYSTGTEAFF

d_call: .
v_call: TRBV14
j_call: TRBJ2-5
clone_size: many
cdr3_nt: TGTGCCAGCAGCCAAGGTCTCAGGGTGGGTCAAGAGACCCAGTACTTC
cdr3_aa: CASSQGLRVGQETQYF

d_call: .
v_call: TRBV24-1
j_call: TRBJ1-1
clone_size: many
cdr3_nt: TGTGCCACCAGTGAGCAGGACACCACTGAAGCTTTCTTT
cdr3_aa: CATSEQDTTEAFF

d_call: .
v_call: TRBV2
j_call: TRBJ1-5
clone_size: many
cdr3_nt: TGTGCCAGCAGTGAAGCGCTTCTGGCTATCAATCAGCCCCAGCATTTT
cdr3_aa: CASSEALLAINQPQHF

d_call: TRBD1
v_call: TRBV7-2
j_call: TRBJ1-1
clone_size: many
cdr3_nt: TGTGCCAGCAGCTCTGGACAGGGGGATATGAACACTGAAGCTTTCTTT
cdr3_aa: CASSSGQGDMNTEAFF

d_call: TRBD1
v_call: TRBV6-6
j_call: TRBJ1-5
clone_size: many
cdr3_nt: TGTGCCAGCAGTTACCCATCCGCCCCAGCAGGGGGCTTCTTTCAGCCCCAGCATTTT
cdr3_aa: CASSYPSAPAGGFFQPQHF

d_call: TRBD2
v_call: TRBV7-9
j_call: TRBJ2-1
clone_size: many
cdr3_nt: TGTGCCAGCAGCTTGATTGGCGGGGGGGCGAATGAGCAGTTCTTC
cdr3_aa: CASSLIGGGANEQFF

d_call: TRBD2
v_call: TRBV7-2
j_call: TRBJ2-5
clone_size: many
cdr3_nt: TGTGCCAGCAGCTTAGCGTTGCTAGCGGGAGAGGGAGAGACCCAGTACTTC
cdr3_aa: CASSLALLAGEGETQYF

d_call: TRBD2
v_call: TRBV3-1
j_call: TRBJ2-1
clone_size: many
cdr3_nt: TGTGCCAGCAGCCCTTCTAGCGGCCGCTCCTACAATGAGCAGTTCTTC
cdr3_aa: CASSPSSGRSYNEQFF

d_call: .
v_call: TRBV7-2
j_call: TRBJ2-3
clone_size: many
cdr3_nt: TGTGCCAGCAGCCCGAGGGCACTGCTCACAGATACGCAGTATTTT
cdr3_aa: CASSPRALLTDTQYF

d_call: .
v_call: TRBV9
j_call: TRBJ2-6
clone_size: many
cdr3_nt: TGTGCCAGCAGCGTAGGTGGGGGGCAGGCAGGGGCCAACGTCCTGACTTTC
cdr3_aa: CASSVGGGQAGANVLTF

d_call: .
v_call: TRBV7-8
j_call: TRBJ2-1
clone_size: many
cdr3_nt: TGTGCCAGCAGCGACGGGCCGTACAATGAGCAGTTCTTC
cdr3_aa: CASSDGPYNEQFF

d_call: .
v_call: TRBV25-1
j_call: TRBJ2-7
clone_size: once
cdr3_nt: TGTGCCAGCGGGGAGTGGGTGGCCGAGCAGTACTTC
cdr3_aa: CASGEWVAEQYF

d_call: .
v_call: TRBV7-2
j_call: TRBJ2-5
clone_size: many
cdr3_nt: TGTGCCAGCAGCATTCACCCACGGGAGACCCAGTACTTC
cdr3_aa: CASSIHPRETQYF

d_call: .
v_call: TRBV29-1
j_call: TRBJ1-1
clone_size: many
cdr3_nt: TGCAGCGTTCGAGACAGTCTTAACACTGAAGCTTTCTTT
cdr3_aa: CSVRDSLNTEAFF

d_call: TRBD1
v_call: TRBV12-3/TRBV12-4
j_call: TRBJ2-3
clone_size: many
cdr3_nt: TGTGCCAGCAGTGACAGGGGGCGCACAGATACGCAGTATTTT
cdr3_aa: CASSDRGRTDTQYF

d_call: TRBD1
v_call: TRBV9
j_call: TRBJ1-2
clone_size: many
cdr3_nt: TGTGCCAGCAGCCCCCGGGACAGCTCGCTTAACTATGGCTACACCTTC
cdr3_aa: CASSPRDSSLNYGYTF

d_call: .
v_call: TRBV12-3/TRBV12-4
j_call: TRBJ2-1
clone_size: many
cdr3_nt: TGTGCCAGCAGTTTAGCCGGGGACTCCAATGAGCAGTTCTTC
cdr3_aa: CASSLAGDSNEQFF

d_call: TRBD1
v_call: TRBV29-1
j_call: TRBJ2-6
clone_size: many
cdr3_nt: TGCAGCGCCCGGGACAGGGGTCTTGGGGCCAACGTCCTGACTTTC
cdr3_aa: CSARDRGLGANVLTF

d_call: .
v_call: TRBV10-3
j_call: TRBJ1-5
clone_size: many
cdr3_nt: TGTGCCATTCAGGGAGATCTTAGCAATCAGCCCCAGCATTTT
cdr3_aa: CAIQGDLSNQPQHF

d_call: TRBD1
v_call: TRBV11-2
j_call: TRBJ1-5
clone_size: many
cdr3_nt: TGTGCCAGCAGCATAGACAGGGGGGATAATCAGCCCCAGCATTTT
cdr3_aa: CASSIDRGDNQPQHF

d_call: .
v_call: TRBV7-2
j_call: TRBJ2-5
clone_size: many
cdr3_nt: TGTGCCAGCAGCATAAGGGGGGTAGAGACCCAGTACTTC
cdr3_aa: CASSIRGVETQYF

d_call: TRBD1
v_call: TRBV6-6
j_call: TRBJ1-2
clone_size: many
cdr3_nt: TGTGCCAGCAGTTACCCCGGACAGGGGGACTATGGCTACACCTTC
cdr3_aa: CASSYPGQGDYGYTF

d_call: .
v_call: TRBV4-3
j_call: TRBJ1-2
clone_size: many
cdr3_nt: TGCGCCAGCAGCCAAGAAACTGACAGAGACAACTATGGCTACACCTTC
cdr3_aa: CASSQETDRDNYGYTF

d_call: TRBD1
v_call: TRBV6-5
j_call: TRBJ1-2
clone_size: many
cdr3_nt: TGTGCCAGCAGTTACTTGACAGGGGGCATAAACTATGGCTACACCTTC
cdr3_aa: CASSYLTGGINYGYTF

d_call: .
v_call: TRBV12-3/TRBV12-4
j_call: TRBJ1-2
clone_size: many
cdr3_nt: TGTGCCAGCAGTTTAAGGGATCGGGGCTACACCTTC
cdr3_aa: CASSLRDRGYTF

d_call: .
v_call: TRBV7-2
j_call: TRBJ2-7
clone_size: many
cdr3_nt: TGTGCCAGCAGCCCGAGTAGCGTCAGTACCTACGAGCAGTACTTC
cdr3_aa: CASSPSSVSTYEQYF

d_call: TRBD2
v_call: TRBV5-1
j_call: TRBJ2-1
clone_size: many
cdr3_nt: TGCGCCAGCAGCTTGGCCCGGGGCGGGAGGTTGGGTGAGCAGTTCTTC
cdr3_aa: CASSLARGGRLGEQFF

d_call: TRBD1
v_call: TRBV10-3
j_call: TRBJ1-1
clone_size: many
cdr3_nt: TGTGCCATCAGGGCGACAGGGGGGAACACTGAAGCTTTCTTT
cdr3_aa: CAIRATGGNTEAFF

d_call: TRBD2
v_call: TRBV7-8
j_call: TRBJ2-3
clone_size: many
cdr3_nt: TGTGCCAGCAGCTTGGAGGGACTAGCGGGACATACGCAGTATTTT
cdr3_aa: CASSLEGLAGHTQYF

d_call: .
v_call: TRBV27
j_call: TRBJ2-2
clone_size: many
cdr3_nt: TGTGCCAGCAGTTCGATACTGTCTTCCGGGGAGCTGTTTTTT
cdr3_aa: CASSSILSSGELFF

d_call: .
v_call: TRBV20-1
j_call: TRBJ2-3
clone_size: many
cdr3_nt: TGCAGTGCCAGAGTAGGGGGGGGGCCGGGTACGCAGTATTTT
cdr3_aa: CSARVGGGPGTQYF

d_call: .
v_call: TRBV7-9
j_call: TRBJ1-1
clone_size: many
cdr3_nt: TGTGCCAGCAGCTTAGATCTCGGGGCAGGGGTGCGCACTGAAGCTTTCTTT
cdr3_aa: CASSLDLGAGVRTEAFF

d_call: TRBD1
v_call: TRBV18
j_call: TRBJ2-7
clone_size: many
cdr3_nt: TGTGCCAGCTCACAACTGCCGGGACAGGGAAGCTCCTACGAGCAGTACTTC
cdr3_aa: CASSQLPGQGSSYEQYF

d_call: TRBD1
v_call: TRBV20-1
j_call: TRBJ2-7
clone_size: many
cdr3_nt: TGCAGTGCTAGGCCAGGGGGCATCGGTTCCTACGAGCAGTACTTC
cdr3_aa: CSARPGGIGSYEQYF

d_call: .
v_call: TRBV5-1
j_call: TRBJ2-5
clone_size: many
cdr3_nt: TGCGCCAGCAGCTTGTTACTAGCCGGTAGGGAGACCCAGTACTTC
cdr3_aa: CASSLLLAGRETQYF

d_call: TRBD1
v_call: TRBV10-3
j_call: TRBJ2-4
clone_size: many
cdr3_nt: TGTGCCATCAGTGAGACTCCGGGACAGGGAATTAGCATTCAGTACTTC
cdr3_aa: CAISETPGQGISIQYF

d_call: TRBD1
v_call: TRBV20-1
j_call: TRBJ2-7
clone_size: .
cdr3_nt: TGCAGTGCTGGGGACAGGAGTTCCTACGAGCAGTACTTC
cdr3_aa: CSAGDRSSYEQYF

d_call: TRBD2
v_call: TRBV20-1
j_call: TRBJ2-5
clone_size: many
cdr3_nt: TGCAGTGCTAGGTTAAGCGGGAGGGGAGAGACCCAGTACTTC
cdr3_aa: CSARLSGRGETQYF

d_call: TRBD1
v_call: TRBV5-1
j_call: TRBJ2-4
clone_size: many
cdr3_nt: TGCGCCAGCAGCTCGTTACCGGGACAGATAGCCAAAAACATTCAGTACTTC
cdr3_aa: CASSSLPGQIAKNIQYF